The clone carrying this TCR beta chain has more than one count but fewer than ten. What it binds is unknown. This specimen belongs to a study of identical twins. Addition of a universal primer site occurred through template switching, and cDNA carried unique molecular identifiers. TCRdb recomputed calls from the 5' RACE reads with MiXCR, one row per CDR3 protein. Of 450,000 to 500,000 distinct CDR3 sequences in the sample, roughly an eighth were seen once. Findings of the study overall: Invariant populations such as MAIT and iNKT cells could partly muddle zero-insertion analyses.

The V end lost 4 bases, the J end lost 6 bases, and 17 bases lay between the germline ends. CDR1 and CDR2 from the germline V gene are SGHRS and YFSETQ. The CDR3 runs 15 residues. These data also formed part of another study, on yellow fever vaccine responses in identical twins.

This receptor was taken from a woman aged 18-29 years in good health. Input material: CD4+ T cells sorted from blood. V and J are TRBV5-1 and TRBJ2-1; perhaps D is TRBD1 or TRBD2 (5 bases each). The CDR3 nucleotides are TGCGCCAGCAGCCCGGGGACGGCCGTTTTCAATGAGCAGTTCTTC. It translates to CASSPGTAVFNEQFF.